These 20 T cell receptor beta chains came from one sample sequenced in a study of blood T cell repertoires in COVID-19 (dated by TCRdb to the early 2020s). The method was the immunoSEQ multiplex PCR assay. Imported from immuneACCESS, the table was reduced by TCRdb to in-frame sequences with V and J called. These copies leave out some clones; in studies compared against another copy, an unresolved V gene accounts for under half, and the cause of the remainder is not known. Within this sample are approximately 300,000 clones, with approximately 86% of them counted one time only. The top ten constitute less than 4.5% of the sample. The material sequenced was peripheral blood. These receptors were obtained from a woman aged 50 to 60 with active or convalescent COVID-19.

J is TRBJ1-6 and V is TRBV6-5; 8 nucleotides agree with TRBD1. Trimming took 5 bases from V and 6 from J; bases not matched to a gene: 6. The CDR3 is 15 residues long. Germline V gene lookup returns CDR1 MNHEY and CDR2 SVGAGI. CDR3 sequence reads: CASSIRQGSNSPLHF. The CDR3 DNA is TGTGCCAGCAGTATTCGACAGGGGAGTAATTCACCCCTCCACTTT.

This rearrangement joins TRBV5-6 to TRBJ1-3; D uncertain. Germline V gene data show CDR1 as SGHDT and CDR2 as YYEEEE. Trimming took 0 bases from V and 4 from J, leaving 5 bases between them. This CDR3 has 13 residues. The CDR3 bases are TGTGCCAGCAGCTTGGAGCTCGGAAACACCATATATTTT. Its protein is CASSLELGNTIYF.

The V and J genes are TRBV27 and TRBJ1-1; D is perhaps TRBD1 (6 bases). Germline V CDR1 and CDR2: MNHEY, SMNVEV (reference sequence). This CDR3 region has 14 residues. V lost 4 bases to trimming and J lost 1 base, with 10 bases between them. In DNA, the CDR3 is TGTGCCAGCAGTTCTCGGACAGCGAACACTGAAGCTTTCTTT. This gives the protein CASSSRTANTEAFF.

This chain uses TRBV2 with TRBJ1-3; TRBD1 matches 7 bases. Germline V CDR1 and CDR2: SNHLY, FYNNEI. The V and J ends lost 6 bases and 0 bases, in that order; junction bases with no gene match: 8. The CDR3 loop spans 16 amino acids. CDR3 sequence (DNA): TGTGCCAGCAGCGAACAGGGGCCCTTCTCTGGAAACACCATATATTTT. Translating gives CASSEQGPFSGNTIYF.

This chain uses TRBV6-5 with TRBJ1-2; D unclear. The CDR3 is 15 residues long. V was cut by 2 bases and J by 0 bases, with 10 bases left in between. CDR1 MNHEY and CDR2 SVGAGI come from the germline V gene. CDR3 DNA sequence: TGTGCCAGCAGTTACGTCGCACAAGCTAACTATGGCTACACCTTC. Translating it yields CASSYVAQANYGYTF.

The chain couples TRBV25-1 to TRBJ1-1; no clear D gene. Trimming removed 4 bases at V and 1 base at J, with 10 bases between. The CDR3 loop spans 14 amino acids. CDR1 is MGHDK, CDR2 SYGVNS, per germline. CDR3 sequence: CASSAPPGNTEAFF. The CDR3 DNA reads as TGTGCCAGCAGTGCCCCCCCAGGGAACACTGAAGCTTTCTTT.

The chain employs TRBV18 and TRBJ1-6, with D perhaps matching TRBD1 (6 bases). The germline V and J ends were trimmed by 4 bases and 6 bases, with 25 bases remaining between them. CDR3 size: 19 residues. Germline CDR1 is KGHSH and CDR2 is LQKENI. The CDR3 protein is CASSRLRDNRWGSNSPLHF. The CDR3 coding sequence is TGTGCCAGCTCACGACTCCGGGACAATCGATGGGGGAGTAATTCACCCCTCCACTTT.

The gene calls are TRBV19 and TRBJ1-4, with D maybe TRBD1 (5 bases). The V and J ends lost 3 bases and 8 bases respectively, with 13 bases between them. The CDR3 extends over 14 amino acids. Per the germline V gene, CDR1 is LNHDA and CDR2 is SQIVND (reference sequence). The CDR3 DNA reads TGTGCCAGTAGTATGGGGCAGCGGGGGGAAAAACTGTTTTTT. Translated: CASSMGQRGEKLFF.

CDR3 sequence reads: CSASFSGRSQETQYF. The CDR3, as DNA: TGCAGTGCTAGTTTCAGCGGGAGGTCCCAAGAGACCCAGTACTTC. The chain links TRBV20-1 to TRBJ2-5, with 9 bases fitting TRBD2. The trim removed 3 bases at V and 1 base at J, leaving 6 bases unmatched. The CDR3 has 15 amino acids. CDR1 is DFQATT, CDR2 SNEGSKA, per germline (reference sequence).

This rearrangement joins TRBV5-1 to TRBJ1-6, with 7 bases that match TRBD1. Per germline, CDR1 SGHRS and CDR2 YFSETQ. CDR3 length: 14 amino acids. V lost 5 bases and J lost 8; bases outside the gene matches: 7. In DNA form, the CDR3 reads TGCGCCAGCAGTCCGGGACAGAGGGATTCACCCCTCCACTTT. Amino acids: CASSPGQRDSPLHF.

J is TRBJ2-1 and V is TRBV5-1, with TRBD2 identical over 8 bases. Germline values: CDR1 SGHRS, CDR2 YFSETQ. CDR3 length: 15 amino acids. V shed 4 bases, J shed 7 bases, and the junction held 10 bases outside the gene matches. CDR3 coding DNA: TGCGCCAGCAGCGCCGCGACTAGCGTGCGAAATGAGCAGTTCTTC. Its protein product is CASSAATSVRNEQFF.

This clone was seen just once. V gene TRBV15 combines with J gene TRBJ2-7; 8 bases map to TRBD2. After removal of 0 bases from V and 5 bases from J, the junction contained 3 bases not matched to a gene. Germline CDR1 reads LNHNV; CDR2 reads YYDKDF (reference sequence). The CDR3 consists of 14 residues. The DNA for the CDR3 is TGTGCCACCAGCAGAGAAGCGGGAGCCCACGAGCAGTACTTC. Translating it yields CATSREAGAHEQYF.

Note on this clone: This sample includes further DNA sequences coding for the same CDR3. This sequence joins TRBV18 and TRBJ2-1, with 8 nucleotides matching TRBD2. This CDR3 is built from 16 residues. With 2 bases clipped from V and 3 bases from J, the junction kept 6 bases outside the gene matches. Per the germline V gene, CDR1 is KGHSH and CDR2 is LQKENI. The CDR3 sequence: CASSPEAGGLYNEQFF. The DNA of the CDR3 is TGTGCCAGCTCACCAGAGGCGGGGGGCCTCTACAATGAGCAGTTCTTC.

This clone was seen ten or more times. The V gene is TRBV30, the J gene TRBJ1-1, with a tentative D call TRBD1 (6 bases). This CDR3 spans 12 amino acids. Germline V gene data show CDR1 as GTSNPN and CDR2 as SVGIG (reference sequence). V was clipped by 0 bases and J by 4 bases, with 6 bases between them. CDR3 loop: CAWSVGGTEAFF. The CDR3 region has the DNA TGTGCCTGGAGTGTAGGGGGCACTGAAGCTTTCTTT.

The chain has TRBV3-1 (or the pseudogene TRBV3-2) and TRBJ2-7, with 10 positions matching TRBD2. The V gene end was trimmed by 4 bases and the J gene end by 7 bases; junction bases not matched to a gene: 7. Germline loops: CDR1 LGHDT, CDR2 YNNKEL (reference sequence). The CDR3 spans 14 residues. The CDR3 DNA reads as TGTGCCAGCAGCCGGACTAGCGGAGTCTCTGAGCAGTACTTC. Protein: CASSRTSGVSEQYF.

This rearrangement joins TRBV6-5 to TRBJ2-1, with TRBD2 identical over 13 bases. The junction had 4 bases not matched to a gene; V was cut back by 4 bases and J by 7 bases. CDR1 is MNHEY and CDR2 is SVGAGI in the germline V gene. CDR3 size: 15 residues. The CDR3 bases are TGTGCCAGCAGTTCTGGACTAGCGGGAGAAAATGAGCAGTTCTTC. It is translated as CASSSGLAGENEQFF.

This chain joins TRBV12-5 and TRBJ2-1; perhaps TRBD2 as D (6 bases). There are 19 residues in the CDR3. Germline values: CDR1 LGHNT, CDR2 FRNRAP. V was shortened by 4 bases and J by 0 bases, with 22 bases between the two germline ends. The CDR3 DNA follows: TGTGCTAGTGGTTATTCCGGACGGGGCATGGGAGGCTCCTACAATGAGCAGTTCTTC. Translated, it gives CASGYSGRGMGGSYNEQFF.

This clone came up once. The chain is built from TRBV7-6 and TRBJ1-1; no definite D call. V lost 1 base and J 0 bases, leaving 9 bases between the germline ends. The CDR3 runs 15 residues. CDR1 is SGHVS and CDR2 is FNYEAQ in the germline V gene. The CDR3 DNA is TGTGCCAGCAGCTTAGGAGGCGGCTTGAACACTGAAGCTTTCTTT. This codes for CASSLGGGLNTEAFF.

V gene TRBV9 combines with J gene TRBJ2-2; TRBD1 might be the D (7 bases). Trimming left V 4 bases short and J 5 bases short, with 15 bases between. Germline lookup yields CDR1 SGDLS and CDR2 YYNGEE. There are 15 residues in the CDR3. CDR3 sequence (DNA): TGTGCCAGCAGCCCTAGACAGGGAGGTACCGGGGAGCTGTTTTTT. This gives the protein CASSPRQGGTGELFF.

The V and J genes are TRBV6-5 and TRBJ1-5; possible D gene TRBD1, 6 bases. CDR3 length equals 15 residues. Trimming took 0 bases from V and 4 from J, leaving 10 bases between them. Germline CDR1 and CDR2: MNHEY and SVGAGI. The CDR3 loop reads CASSYSNRANQPQHF. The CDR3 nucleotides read TGTGCCAGCAGTTACTCGAACAGGGCGAATCAGCCCCAGCATTTT.